The present TCR beta chain was sequenced within a study of identical twins. This clonotype was recorded many times. As yet, its antigen is unknown. The CDR3 covers 15 residues. After removal of 6 bases from V and 1 base from J, the junction contained 5 bases not matched to a gene. Study-wide results and limits: Conclusions leaned on cross-sectional statistical analysis and did not track the same donors over time.

Template switching added a universal primer binding site, and final cDNA carried unique molecular identifiers. Each CDR3 protein gets one entry after TCRdb re-called the 5' RACE reads with MiXCR. This sample carries under 300,000 distinct CDR3 sequences, over 9.5% of them seen once, and the ten largest clones take 3.5% to 4.5%. The same data also went into a second study, on yellow fever vaccine responses in identical twins.

The V call is TRBV12-3 or TRBV12-4, the J call TRBJ2-1; 8 bases map to TRBD2. This TCR was recovered from a woman in her late teens or twenties in good health. The sample consisted of memory (CD45RO+) T cells sorted from blood. CDR3 residues: CASRERGSSYNEQFF. In DNA form, the CDR3 reads TGTGCCAGCAGGGAGCGGGGGAGTTCCTACAATGAGCAGTTCTTC.